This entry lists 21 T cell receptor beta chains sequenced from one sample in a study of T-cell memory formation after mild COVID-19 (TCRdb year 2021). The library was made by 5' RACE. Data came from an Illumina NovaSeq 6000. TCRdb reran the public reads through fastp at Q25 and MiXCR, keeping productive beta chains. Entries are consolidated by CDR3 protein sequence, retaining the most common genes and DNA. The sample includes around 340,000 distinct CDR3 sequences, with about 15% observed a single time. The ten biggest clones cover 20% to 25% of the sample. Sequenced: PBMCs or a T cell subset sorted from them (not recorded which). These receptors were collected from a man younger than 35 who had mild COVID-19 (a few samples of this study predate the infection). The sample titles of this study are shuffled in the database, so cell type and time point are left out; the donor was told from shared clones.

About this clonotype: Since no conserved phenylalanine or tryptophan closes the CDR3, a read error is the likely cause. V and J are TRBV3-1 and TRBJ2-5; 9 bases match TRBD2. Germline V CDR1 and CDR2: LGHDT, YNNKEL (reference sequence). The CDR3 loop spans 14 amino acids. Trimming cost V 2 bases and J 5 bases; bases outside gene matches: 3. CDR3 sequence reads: CASSQSGGPETQYS. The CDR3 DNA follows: TGTGCCAGCAGCCAAAGCGGGGGGCCGGAGACCCAGTACTCC.

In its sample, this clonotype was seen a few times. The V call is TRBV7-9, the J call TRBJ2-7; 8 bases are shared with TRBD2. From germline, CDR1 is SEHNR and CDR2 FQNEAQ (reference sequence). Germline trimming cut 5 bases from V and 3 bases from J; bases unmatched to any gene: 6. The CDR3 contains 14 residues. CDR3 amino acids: CASSHSGTSYEQYF. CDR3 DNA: TGTGCCAGCAGCCATTCCGGGACTAGCTACGAGCAGTACTTC.

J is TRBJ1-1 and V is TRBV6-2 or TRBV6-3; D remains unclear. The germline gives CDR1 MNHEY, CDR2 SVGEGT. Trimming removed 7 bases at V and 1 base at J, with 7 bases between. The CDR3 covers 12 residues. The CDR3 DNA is TGTGCCAGCACCCGGTCGAACACTGAAGCTTTCTTT. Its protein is CASTRSNTEAFF.

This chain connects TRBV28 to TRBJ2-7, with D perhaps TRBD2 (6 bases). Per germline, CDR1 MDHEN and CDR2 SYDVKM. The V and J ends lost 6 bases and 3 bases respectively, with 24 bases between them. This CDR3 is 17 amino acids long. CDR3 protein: CASSPTGESSQSYEQYV. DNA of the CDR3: TGTGCCAGCAGCCCCACGGGAGAATCCTCCCAGAGCTACGAGCAGTACGTC.

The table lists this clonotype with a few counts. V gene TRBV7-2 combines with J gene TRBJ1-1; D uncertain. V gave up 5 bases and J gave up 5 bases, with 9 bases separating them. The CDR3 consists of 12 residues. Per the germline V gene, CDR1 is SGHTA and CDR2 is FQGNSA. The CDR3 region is CASSPRRTEAFF. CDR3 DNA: TGTGCCAGCAGCCCGCGGAGGACTGAAGCTTTCTTT. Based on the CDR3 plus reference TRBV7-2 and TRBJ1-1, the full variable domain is GAGVSQSPSNKVTEKGKDVELRCDPISGHTALYWYRQSLGQGLEFLIYFQGNSAPDKSGLPSDRFSAERTGGSVSTLTIQRTQQEDSAVYLCASSPRRTEAFFGQGTRLTVV.

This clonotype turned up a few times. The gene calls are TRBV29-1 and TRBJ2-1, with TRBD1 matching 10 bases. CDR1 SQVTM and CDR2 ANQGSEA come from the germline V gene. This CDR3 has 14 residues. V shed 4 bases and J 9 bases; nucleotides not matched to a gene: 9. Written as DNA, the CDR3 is TGCAGCGTTGTTCCGGGACAGGGGTTTCCTGAGCAGTTCTTC. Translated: CSVVPGQGFPEQFF.

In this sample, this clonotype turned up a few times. The CDR3 DNA is TGTGCCAGCAGCGTTTCAGGGAAAGAGACCCAGTACTTC. This codes for CASSVSGKETQYF. This sequence joins TRBV9 and TRBJ2-5, with D tentatively TRBD1 (5 bases). The CDR3 runs to 13 residues. Germline CDR1 and CDR2: SGDLS and YYNGEE. Trimming shortened V by 2 bases and J by 3 bases, and 8 bases separated the two germline ends.

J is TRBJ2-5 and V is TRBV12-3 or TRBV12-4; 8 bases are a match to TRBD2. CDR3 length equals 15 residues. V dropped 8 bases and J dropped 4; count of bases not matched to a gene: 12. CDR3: CASGSQAGGLETQYF. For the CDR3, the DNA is TGTGCCAGCGGTTCCCAGGCGGGGGGCTTAGAGACCCAGTACTTC.

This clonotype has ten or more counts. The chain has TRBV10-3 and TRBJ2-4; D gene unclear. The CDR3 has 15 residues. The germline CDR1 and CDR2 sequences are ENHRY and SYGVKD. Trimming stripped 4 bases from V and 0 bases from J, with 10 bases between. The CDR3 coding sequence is TGTGCCATCAGTGGGGGTGGAATAGCCAAAAACATTCAGTACTTC. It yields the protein CAISGGGIAKNIQYF.

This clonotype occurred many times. The CDR3 DNA reads TGTGCCAGCAGCCGACTGGGGACAGGGGGCTACGAGCAGTACTTC. Its protein is CASSRLGTGGYEQYF. This chain uses TRBV6-5 with TRBJ2-7; 11 bases are a match to TRBD1. This CDR3 spans 15 amino acids. Germline-derived CDR1 and CDR2 are MNHEY and SVGAGI. Trimming took 6 bases from V and 3 from J; bases not matched to a gene: 7.

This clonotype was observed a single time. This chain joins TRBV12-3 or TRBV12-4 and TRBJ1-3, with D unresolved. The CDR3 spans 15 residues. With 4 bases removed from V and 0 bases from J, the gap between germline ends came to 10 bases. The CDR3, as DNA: TGTGCCAGCAGTTACAGAATATACTCTGGAAACACCATATATTTT. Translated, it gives CASSYRIYSGNTIYF.

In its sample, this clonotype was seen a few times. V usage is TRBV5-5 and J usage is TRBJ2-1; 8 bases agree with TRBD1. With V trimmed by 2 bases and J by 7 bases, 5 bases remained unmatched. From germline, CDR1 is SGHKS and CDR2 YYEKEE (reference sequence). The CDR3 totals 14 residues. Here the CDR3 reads CASSFSQGANEQFF. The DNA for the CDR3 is TGTGCCAGCAGCTTCTCTCAGGGGGCTAATGAGCAGTTCTTC.

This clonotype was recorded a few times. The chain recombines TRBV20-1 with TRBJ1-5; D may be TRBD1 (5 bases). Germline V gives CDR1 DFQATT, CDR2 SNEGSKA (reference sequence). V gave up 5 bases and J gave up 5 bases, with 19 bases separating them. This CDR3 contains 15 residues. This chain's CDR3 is CSAGVQGRPYQPQHF. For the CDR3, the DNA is TGCAGTGCTGGTGTGCAGGGAAGGCCATATCAGCCCCAGCATTTT.

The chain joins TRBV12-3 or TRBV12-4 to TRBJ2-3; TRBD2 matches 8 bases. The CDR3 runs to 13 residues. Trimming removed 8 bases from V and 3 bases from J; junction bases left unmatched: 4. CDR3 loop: CASGLAVTDTQYF. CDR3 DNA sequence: TGTGCCAGCGGACTAGCAGTAACAGATACGCAGTATTTT.

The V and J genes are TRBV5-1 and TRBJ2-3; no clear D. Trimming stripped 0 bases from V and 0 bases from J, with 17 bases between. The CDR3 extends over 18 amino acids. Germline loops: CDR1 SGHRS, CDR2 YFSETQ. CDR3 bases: TGCGCCAGCAGCTTGGGAGTCGGGTATGGAGCAAGCACAGATACGCAGTATTTT. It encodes CASSLGVGYGASTDTQYF.

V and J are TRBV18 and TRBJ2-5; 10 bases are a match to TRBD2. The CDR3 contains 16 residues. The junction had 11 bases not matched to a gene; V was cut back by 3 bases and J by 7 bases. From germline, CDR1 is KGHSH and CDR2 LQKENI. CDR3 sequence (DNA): TGTGCCAGCTCACCGGAAGCTAGCGGGGGCTCGGGGACCCAGTACTTC. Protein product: CASSPEASGGSGTQYF.

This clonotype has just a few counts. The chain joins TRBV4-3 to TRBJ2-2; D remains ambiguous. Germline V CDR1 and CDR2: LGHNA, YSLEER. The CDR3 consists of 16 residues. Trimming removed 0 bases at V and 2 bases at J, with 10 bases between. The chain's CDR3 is CASSQDTGINTGELFF. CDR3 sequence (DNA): TGCGCCAGCAGCCAAGATACTGGGATCAACACCGGGGAGCTGTTTTTT.

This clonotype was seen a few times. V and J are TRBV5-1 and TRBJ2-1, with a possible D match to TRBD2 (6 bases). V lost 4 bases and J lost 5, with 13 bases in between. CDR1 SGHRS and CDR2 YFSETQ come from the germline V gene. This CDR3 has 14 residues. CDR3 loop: CASSGGSNNNEQFF. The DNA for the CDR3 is TGCGCCAGCAGCGGGGGGTCCAACAACAATGAGCAGTTCTTC.

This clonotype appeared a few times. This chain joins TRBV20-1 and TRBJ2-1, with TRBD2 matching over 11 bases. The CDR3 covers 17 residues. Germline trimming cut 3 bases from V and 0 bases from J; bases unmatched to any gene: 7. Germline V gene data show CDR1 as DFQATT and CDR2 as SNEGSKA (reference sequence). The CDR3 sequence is CSASYTSGGDSYNEQFF. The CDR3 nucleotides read TGCAGTGCTAGTTACACTAGCGGGGGCGACTCCTACAATGAGCAGTTCTTC.

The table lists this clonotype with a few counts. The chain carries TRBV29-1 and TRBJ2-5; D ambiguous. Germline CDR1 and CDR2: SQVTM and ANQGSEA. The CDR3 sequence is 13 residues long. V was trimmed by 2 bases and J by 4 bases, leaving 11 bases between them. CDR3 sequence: CSVENSPGETQYF. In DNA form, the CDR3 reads TGCAGCGTTGAAAATTCCCCGGGAGAGACCCAGTACTTC.

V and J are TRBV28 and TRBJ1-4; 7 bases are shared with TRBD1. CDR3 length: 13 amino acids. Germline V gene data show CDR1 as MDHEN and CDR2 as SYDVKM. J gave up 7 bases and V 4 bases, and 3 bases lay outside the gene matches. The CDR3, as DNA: TGTGCCAGCAGTTCGGGACAGCGTGAAAAACTGTTTTTT. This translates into CASSSGQREKLFF.